This T cell receptor beta chain came from a study of blood T cell repertoires in COVID-19. Between the trimmed V and J ends, which lost 8 bases and 0 bases, there was a span of 16 bases. CDR1 MNHNS and CDR2 SASEGT come from the germline V gene. The CDR3 covers 15 residues. Which cohort a participant joined came from the clinical history participants gave. Assay used: immunoSEQ multiplex PCR; TCRdb lists only in-frame clones, some missing. The sample has about 140,000 clones, 84% seen once. The source of this sequence is a woman in her forties or fifties with acute COVID-19. The genes are TRBV6-1 and TRBJ2-5, with a tentative D call TRBD1 (6 bases). The sequencing input was PBMCs or T cells enriched from blood (not recorded which). Here the CDR3 DNA reads TGTGCCAGCGGATTCTTCCAGGGGTACCAAGAGACCCAGTACTTC. Its protein is CASGFFQGYQETQYF.